Reported below is one T cell receptor (beta chain). Its antigen has not been determined. No much larger clonotype is one base removed from it; base qualities were not supplied. V and J lose 5 bases and 8 bases, and a span of 11 bases separates them. From the germline V gene (reference sequence), CDR1 is MNHEY and CDR2 is SMNVEV. Counted from cysteine to phenylalanine, this CDR3 has 12 amino acids. Just the 36-base CDR3 DNA is kept, in frame starting at base 1. The data were obtained in a study of cytomegalovirus exposure and HLA in healthy donors (dated by TCRdb to between 2016 and 2019). Study-wide context: In an earlier analysis of approximately 640 of the donors, about 260 Gb of sequence data and 100 million or so unique TCR beta sequences from about 179 million T cells were reported. To predict cytomegalovirus infection status, the study combined high-throughput TCR immunosequencing, statistical association of individual TCRs with disease status, and machine learning. The study used immunosequencing to profile the T cell repertoires of several hundred subjects and linked those repertoires to cytomegalovirus serostatus. The number of typed donors differed by locus: roughly 620-640 for A, B, C, DRB1 and DQB1; roughly 510 for DQA1; 606 for DPA1; and about 450 for DPB1. All discovery cohort repertoires had been generated on a single sequencing platform. The study aimed to test whether cataloging public T cell receptors could reveal signatures of past pathogen exposure. Donor age, sex, ethnicity and CMV serostatus were compiled alongside the repertoire data. To study patterns of TCR occurrence, a later analysis re-analyzed previously published TCR beta repertoires from hundreds of donors and added high-resolution HLA genotyping. The genetic ancestry cluster associated with self-reported Caucasian donors included about 84% of the approximately 430 genotyped donors. In an earlier analysis of 587 of the donors, high-throughput TCR beta sequencing was used to judge whether each TCR beta V gene segment behaved as functional or pseudogenic. Several DR-DQ haplotypes were treated as single units for association and clustering because of strong linkage in the cohort. An early release covering roughly 640 HLA-typed donors comprised approximately 290 gigabases of sequencing data and approximately 85 million unique TCR sequences. A separate validation cohort of 100 to 150 different subjects was used in addition to the 666-subject first cohort. Genome-wide SNP genotypes for about three fifths of the roughly 670 donors were used in a later genetic analysis, which treated that subset as a discovery cohort. Both class I and class II loci were covered by HLA typing, at four-digit resolution. Rather than drawing on any new phenotypic data, the later analysis identified candidate immune exposures from TCR beta sequences and the way those sequences occurred across donors. Among about 410 genotyped donors of the cohort, an average of approximately 240,000 unique TCR beta nucleotide sequences was sequenced per donor, of which roughly 17% were non-productive. Findings and caveats that apply to the study as a whole: A further reported finding was that TCR beta sequences accurately predicted the HLA-A and HLA-B alleles for most subjects in the first cohort. According to a later analysis, most CMV-associated TCR beta chains appeared to be HLA-restricted, and the HLA associations seemed to be driven largely by CMV exposure. In the study, about 150 TCR beta chains were listed as associated with cytomegalovirus. In a later genetic analysis, fewer N-insertions in productive TCRs were reported among donors in an Asian-associated ancestry cluster than the approximately 710-donor mean. The classifier was reported to diagnose cytomegalovirus status with high specificity and sensitivity in both the original and validation cohorts. CMV serostatus was the only immune exposure information available for the cohort. Because counts were too low, seventeen rarely observed V segments, including chromosome 9 orphons, were left out of the earlier analysis of 500 to 750 of the donors. Linkage disequilibrium might explain the correlated functional status among segregating V segments, but an unknown experimental factor could not be excluded. HLA typing was unavailable for some donors at each locus, so association tests used only the typed subset. Some IMGT-functional V segments, including TRBV6-2 and TRBV6-3, could not be distinguished by the 87-base-pair reads and were therefore excluded. The cohort was sequenced for TCR beta chains only, and without alpha or paired-chain data the features that could be detected were limited. A cluster of highly shared sequence variants was judged likely to represent a technical artifact of the sequencing pipeline. A later analysis found that TCR association rates varied across HLA loci, with DRB1 alleles showing the most associated TCRs and HLA-C alleles the fewest. Most TCR sequences were observed very rarely across donors, whereas some public TCRs were present in many individuals. Compared with equally common non-associated chains, HLA-associated TCR beta chains in a later analysis were more clonally expanded and had lower generation probabilities. In an earlier analysis of more than 450 of the donors, most TCR beta V segments were observed in productive rearrangements about 90% or about 30% of the time, broadly matching IMGT annotations. Sequencing depth was assumed to be roughly uniform across donors in the presence/absence analyses, though that assumption may not hold. According to a later analysis, parvovirus B19, influenza, CMV and Epstein-Barr virus appeared linked to several top co-occurrence clusters. The authors suggested that the approach could potentially be extended to other disease states and immunological phenotypes. In vitro tests confirmed that a few of the cytomegalovirus-associated TCR beta chains recognize cytomegalovirus antigens. An association between a missense DCLRE1C variant and V-gene and J-gene trimming of TCR beta chains was found in a later genetic analysis and replicated in an independent cohort. When HLA alleles, especially DR and DQ, strongly co-occurred, TCR associations were difficult to assign to individual alleles. At a false discovery rate of 0.05, a later analysis linked 15,000 to 20,000 TCR beta sequences to specific HLA alleles.

The library was built by means of the immunoSEQ multiplex PCR assay. The multiplex PCR relied on a mix of 60 forward primers for TCR Vbeta segments and 13 reverse primers for TCR Jbeta segments. Amplification of the CDR3 region of rearranged TCR beta genes was performed with a multiplex PCR assay on genomic DNA. The amplified TCR beta libraries were sequenced on the Illumina HiSeq System as 87-base-pair reads. The study's own analysis went as follows. Across the 500 to 750 repertoires, a later analysis counted 80 million or so unique TCR beta chains, around 11 million of which were shared by at least two donors. To remove PCR and sequencing errors, raw reads were error-corrected and collapsed into unique sequences using a nearest-neighbor algorithm that merged closely related sequences. CDR3 sequences were aligned to IMGT reference sequences to assign V, D and J gene segments. For a sequence to be retained, at least a six-nucleotide match to both a V gene segment and a J gene segment was required. A rearrangement was called productive if the CDR3 had no stop codons and remained in frame with V and J, and every other rearrangement was called non-productive. CDR3 was defined by IMGT convention, running from the second conserved V-encoded cysteine to the conserved J-encoded phenylalanine. The earlier analysis of about 590 of the donors excluded sequences that lacked an unambiguous match to a single V gene segment. An earlier analysis of several hundred of the donors called V segments functional above 56.7% productive rearrangements and segregating when the between-donor standard deviation exceeded 5%. A statistical classification framework was developed to diagnose cytomegalovirus status using the catalog of TCR beta chain sequences. In a later analysis, V and J genes were assigned by comparing TCR nucleotide sequences against IMGT/GENE-DB human TR gene sequences. In a later analysis, CDR3 sequences and most-parsimonious VDJ recombination scenarios were assigned using the TCRdist pipeline. In a later analysis, each TCR beta chain was defined by its CDR3 amino acid sequence together with its V-gene family, and reads without a unique V-gene family were excluded. A later analysis removed several hundred highly shared, low-generation-probability nucleotide sequences to deal with suspected cross-contamination and a sequencing artifact. For each public chain, a later analysis derived a clonal expansion index from normalized ranks of inferred template counts within each repertoire. In a later analysis, generation probabilities were computed using a VDJ recombination model fitted to out-of-frame rearrangements, and the results were checked against IGoR. Hypergeometric tests were used in a later analysis to score TCR-TCR, TCR-HLA and TCR-CMV co-occurrence, with a repertoire-size bias correction applied to the TCR pairs. A later analysis estimated false discovery rates by permuting HLA or CMV assignments 20 times. A later analysis grouped co-occurring TCRs with DBSCAN, adding TCRdist sequence similarity when clustering within HLA-allele-positive subsets. For co-occurrence clustering, repertoires with fewer than 30,000 or more than 120,000 public chains were excluded, along with several repertoires with anomalous nucleotide sharing. Entries here come from immuneACCESS through TCRdb and include only in-frame sequences with V and J called. Some clones fail to appear in such tables; in the studies checked, an unresolved V gene covers under half of the shortfall, and the cause of the remainder is unknown. V, J and clone size derive from that table, while D and trimming were established from the DNA sequence. The sample table shows about 150,000 clones, and approximately 80% are seen once. The ten top clones hold about 5.6% of the sample.

The cohort consisted of 670 or so healthy bone marrow donors. At the time of sampling, every cohort member was nominally healthy, though immune exposures that went unrecorded were likely present. The donor was CMV seropositive and belonged to the group of about 290 seropositive cohort members. Each donor provided a peripheral blood sample, and peripheral blood mononuclear cells were used for TCR beta sequencing. The Qiagen DNeasy Blood Extraction Kit was used to extract genomic DNA from the blood cell samples. The chain employs TRBV27 and TRBJ2-3; perhaps TRBD2 is the D gene, with 5 bases matching. Sequencing was carried out using PBMCs. This TCR derives from a man aged 25-45 years in good health and CMV-seropositive. This receptor has the CDR3 CASSAMSGTQYF. The sequenced DNA: TGTGCCAGCAGTGCCATGAGCGGTACGCAGTATTTT.